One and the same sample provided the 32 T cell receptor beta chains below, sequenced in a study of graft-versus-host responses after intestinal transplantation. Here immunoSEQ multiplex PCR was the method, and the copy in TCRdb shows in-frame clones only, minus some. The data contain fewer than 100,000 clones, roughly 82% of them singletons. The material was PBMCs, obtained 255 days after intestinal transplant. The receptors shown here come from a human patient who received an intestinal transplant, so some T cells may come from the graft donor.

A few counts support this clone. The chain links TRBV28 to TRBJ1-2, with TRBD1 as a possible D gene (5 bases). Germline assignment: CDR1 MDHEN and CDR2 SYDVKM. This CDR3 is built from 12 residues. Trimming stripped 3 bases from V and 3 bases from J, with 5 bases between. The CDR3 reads CASSLGHYGYTF. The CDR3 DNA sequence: TGTGCCAGCAGTTTGGGACACTATGGCTACACCTTC.

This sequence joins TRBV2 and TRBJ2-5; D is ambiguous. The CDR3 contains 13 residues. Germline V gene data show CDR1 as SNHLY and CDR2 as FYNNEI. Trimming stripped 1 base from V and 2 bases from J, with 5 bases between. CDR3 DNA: TGTGCCAGCAGTGAAGTCCCGCAAGAGACCCAGTACTTC. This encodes CASSEVPQETQYF.

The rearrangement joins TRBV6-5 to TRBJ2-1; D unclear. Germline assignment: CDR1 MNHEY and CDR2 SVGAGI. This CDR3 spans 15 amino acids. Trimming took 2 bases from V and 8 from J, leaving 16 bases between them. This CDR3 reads CASSYLLKARHEQFF. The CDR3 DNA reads TGTGCCAGCAGTTACCTGTTAAAGGCCCGACATGAGCAGTTCTTC.

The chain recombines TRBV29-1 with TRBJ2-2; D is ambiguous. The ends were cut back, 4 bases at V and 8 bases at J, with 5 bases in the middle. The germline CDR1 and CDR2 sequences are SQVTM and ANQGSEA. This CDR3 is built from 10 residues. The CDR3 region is CSVGNGELFF. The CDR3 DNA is TGCAGCGTTGGGAATGGGGAGCTGTTTTTT.

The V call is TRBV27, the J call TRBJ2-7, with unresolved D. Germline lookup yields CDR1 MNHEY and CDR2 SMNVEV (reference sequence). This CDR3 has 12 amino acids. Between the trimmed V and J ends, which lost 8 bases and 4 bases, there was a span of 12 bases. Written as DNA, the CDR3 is TGTGCCAGCGCCCACTCCTTGTACGAGCAGTACTTC. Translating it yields CASAHSLYEQYF.

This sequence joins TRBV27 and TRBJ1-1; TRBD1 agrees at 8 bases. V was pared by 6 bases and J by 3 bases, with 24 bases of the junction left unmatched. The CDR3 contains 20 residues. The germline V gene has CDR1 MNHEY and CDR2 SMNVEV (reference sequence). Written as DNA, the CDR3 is TGTGCCAGCAGGAACCAGGGGGCGCTTCGGTCCGCGACTCTGGACACTGAAGCTTTCTTT. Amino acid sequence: CASRNQGALRSATLDTEAFF.

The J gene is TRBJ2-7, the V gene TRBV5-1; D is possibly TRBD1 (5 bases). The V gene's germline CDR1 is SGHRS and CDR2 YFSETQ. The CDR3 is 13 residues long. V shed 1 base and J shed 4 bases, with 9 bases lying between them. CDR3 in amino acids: CASSLSQGYEQYV. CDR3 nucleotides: TGCGCCAGCAGCTTGTCTCAGGGTTACGAGCAGTACGTC.

CDR3 residues: CASSSAGGRETQYF. The CDR3 DNA reads as TGTGCCAGCAGCTCAGCGGGGGGGCGAGAGACCCAGTACTTC. The chain combines TRBV4-2 with TRBJ2-5; 10 bases agree with TRBD2. Germline CDR1 reads LGHNA; CDR2 reads YNFKEQ. The trim removed 5 bases at V and 4 bases at J, leaving 4 bases unmatched. The CDR3 is 14 amino acids.

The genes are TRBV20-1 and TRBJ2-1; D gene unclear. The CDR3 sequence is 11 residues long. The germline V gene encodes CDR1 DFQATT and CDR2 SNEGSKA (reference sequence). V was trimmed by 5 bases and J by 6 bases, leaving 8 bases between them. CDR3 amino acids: CSARPSNEQFF. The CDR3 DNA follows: TGCAGTGCTCGACCTAGCAATGAGCAGTTCTTC.

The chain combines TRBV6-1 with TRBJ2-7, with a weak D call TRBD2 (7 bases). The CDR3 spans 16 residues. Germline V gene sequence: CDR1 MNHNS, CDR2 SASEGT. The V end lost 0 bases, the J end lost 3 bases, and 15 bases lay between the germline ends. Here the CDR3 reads CASSEASGEGHYEQYF. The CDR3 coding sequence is TGTGCCAGCAGTGAAGCGTCAGGGGAGGGTCACTACGAGCAGTACTTC.

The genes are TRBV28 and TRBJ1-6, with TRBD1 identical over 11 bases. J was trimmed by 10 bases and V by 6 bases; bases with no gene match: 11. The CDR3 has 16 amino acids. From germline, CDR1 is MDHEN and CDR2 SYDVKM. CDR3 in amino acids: CASRPRTGQGGSPLHF. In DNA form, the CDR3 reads TGTGCCAGCAGACCTCGAACGGGACAGGGGGGATCACCCCTCCACTTT.

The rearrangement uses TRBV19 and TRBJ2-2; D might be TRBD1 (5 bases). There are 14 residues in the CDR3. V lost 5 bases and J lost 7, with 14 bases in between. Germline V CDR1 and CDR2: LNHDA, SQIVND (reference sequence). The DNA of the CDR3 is TGTGCCAGTAGTGGTGGACACGAAATCGGGGAGCTGTTTTTT. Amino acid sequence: CASSGGHEIGELFF.

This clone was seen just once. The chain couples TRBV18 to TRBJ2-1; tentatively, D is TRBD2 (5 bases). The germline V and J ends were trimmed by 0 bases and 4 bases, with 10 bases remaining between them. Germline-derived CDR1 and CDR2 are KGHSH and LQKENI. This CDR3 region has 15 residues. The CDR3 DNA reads TGTGCCAGCTCACCACCGGGAGCTACTTACAATGAGCAGTTCTTC. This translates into CASSPPGATYNEQFF.

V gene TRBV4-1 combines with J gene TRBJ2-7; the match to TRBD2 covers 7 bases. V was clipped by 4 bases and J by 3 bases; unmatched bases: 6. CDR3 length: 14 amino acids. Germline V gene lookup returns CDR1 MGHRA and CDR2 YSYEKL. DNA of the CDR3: TGCGCCAGCAGCCCCGGGGAGGGATTCTACGAGCAGTACGTC. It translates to CASSPGEGFYEQYV.

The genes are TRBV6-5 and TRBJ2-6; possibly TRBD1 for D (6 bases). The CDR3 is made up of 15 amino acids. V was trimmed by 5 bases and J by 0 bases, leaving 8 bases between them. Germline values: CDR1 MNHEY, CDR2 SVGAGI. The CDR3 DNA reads TGTGCCAGCAGTCTCAGGGGCTCTGGGGCCAACGTCCTGACTTTC. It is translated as CASSLRGSGANVLTF.

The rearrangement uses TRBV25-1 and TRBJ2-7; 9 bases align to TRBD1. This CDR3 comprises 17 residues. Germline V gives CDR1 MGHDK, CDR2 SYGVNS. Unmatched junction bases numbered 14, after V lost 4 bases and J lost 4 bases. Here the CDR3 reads CASSGRNRGRETYEQYF. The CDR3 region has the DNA TGTGCCAGCAGTGGGAGAAACAGGGGGCGAGAGACATACGAGCAGTACTTC.

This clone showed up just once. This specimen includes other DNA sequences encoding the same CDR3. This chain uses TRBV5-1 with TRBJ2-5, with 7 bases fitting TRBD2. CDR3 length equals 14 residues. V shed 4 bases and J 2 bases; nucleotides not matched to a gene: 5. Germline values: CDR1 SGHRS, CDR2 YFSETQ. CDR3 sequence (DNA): TGCGCCAGCAGCAACGCGGGAGCTCAAGAGACCCAGTACTTC. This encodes CASSNAGAQETQYF.

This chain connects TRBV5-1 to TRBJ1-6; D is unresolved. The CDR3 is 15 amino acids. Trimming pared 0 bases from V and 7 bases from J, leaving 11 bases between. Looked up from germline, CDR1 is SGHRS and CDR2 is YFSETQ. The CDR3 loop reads CASSLGQRANSPLHF. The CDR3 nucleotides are TGCGCCAGCAGCTTGGGGCAACGGGCCAATTCACCCCTCCACTTT.

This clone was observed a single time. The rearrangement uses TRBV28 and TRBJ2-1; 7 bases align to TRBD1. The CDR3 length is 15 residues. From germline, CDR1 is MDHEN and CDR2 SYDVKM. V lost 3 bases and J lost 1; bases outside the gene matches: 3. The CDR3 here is CASSFTTGSYNEQFF. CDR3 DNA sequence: TGTGCCAGCAGTTTTACGACAGGGTCCTACAATGAGCAGTTCTTC.

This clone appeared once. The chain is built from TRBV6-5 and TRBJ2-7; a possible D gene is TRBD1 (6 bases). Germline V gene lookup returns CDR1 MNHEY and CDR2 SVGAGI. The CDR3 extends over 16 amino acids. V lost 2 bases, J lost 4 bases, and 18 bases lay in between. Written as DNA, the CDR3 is TGTGCCAGCAGTTACGGGTGGAAACAGGGACGGTACGAGCAGTACTTC. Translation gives CASSYGWKQGRYEQYF.

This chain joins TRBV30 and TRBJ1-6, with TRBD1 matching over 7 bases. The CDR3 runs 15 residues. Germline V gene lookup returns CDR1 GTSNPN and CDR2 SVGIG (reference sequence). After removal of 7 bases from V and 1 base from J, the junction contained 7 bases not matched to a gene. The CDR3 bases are TGTGCCTCCGACCCAGGGGGATCCTATAATTCACCCCTCCACTTT. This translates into CASDPGGSYNSPLHF.

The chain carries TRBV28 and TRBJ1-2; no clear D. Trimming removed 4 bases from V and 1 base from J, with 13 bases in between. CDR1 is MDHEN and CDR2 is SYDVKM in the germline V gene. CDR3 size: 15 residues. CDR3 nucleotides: TGTGCCAGCAGTTCTATTCGAGAGATTAACTATGGCTACACCTTC. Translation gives CASSSIREINYGYTF.

The CDR3 nucleotides are TGTGCCAGCCGGAGCTCCTATAATTCACCCCTCCACTTT. As protein: CASRSSYNSPLHF. The gene calls are TRBV9 and TRBJ1-6; D is unresolved. The CDR3 totals 13 residues. The V gene lost 7 bases and the J gene lost 0 bases, with 5 bases spanning the gap. CDR1 SGDLS and CDR2 YYNGEE come from the germline V gene.

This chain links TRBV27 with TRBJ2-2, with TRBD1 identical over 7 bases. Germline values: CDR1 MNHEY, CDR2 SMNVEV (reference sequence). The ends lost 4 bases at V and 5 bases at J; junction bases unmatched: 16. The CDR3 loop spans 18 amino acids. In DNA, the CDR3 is TGTGCCAGCAGTTCCGGATTTCGGACAGGCTTCCTAACCGGGGAGCTGTTTTTT. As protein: CASSSGFRTGFLTGELFF.

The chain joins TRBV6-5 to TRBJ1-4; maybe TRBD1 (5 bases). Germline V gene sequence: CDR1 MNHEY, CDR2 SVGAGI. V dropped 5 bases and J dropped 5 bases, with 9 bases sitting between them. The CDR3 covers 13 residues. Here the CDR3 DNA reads TGTGCCAGCAGTAAACAGGAGAATGAAAAACTGTTTTTT. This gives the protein CASSKQENEKLFF.

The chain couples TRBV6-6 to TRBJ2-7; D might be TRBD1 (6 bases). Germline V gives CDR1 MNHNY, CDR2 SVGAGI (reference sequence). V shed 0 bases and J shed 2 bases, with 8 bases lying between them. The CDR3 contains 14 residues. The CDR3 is CASSYSDRPYEQYF. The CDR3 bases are TGTGCCAGCAGTTACTCTGACAGGCCCTACGAGCAGTACTTC.

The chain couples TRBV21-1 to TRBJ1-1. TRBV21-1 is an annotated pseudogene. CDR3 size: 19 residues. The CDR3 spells CASALKPISRGGPNTEAFF. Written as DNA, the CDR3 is TGTGCCAGCGCCCTGAAACCGATTTCTAGGGGGGGTCCGAACACTGAAGCTTTCTTT.

Here the CDR3 reads CASSQVSVVAGGPDEQFF. The CDR3 bases are TGCGCCAGCAGCCAAGTATCAGTAGTGGCGGGGGGCCCCGATGAGCAGTTCTTC. The chain joins TRBV4-1 to TRBJ2-1; 8 nucleotides align to TRBD2. CDR3 size: 18 residues. Looked up from germline, CDR1 is MGHRA and CDR2 is YSYEKL. Trimming at V came to 1 base and at J to 8 bases, leaving 16 bases not matched to a gene.

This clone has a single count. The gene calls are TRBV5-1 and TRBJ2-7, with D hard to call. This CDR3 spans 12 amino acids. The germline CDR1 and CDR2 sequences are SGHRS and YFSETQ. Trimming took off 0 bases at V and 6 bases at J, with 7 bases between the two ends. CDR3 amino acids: CASSLVYGEQYF. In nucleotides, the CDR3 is TGCGCCAGCAGCTTGGTCTATGGCGAGCAGTACTTC.

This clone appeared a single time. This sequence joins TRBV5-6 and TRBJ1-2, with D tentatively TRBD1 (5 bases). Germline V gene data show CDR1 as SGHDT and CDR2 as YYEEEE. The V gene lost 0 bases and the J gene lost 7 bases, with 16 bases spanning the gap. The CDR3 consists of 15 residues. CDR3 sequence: CASSLAAQGLGGYTF. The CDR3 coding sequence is TGTGCCAGCAGCTTGGCGGCGCAGGGATTAGGTGGCTACACCTTC.

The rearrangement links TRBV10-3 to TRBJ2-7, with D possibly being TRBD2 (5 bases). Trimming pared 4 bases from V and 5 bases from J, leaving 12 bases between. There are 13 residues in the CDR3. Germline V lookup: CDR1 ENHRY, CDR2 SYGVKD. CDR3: CAISVRVVDEQYF. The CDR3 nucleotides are TGTGCCATCAGTGTGAGGGTTGTGGACGAGCAGTACTTC.

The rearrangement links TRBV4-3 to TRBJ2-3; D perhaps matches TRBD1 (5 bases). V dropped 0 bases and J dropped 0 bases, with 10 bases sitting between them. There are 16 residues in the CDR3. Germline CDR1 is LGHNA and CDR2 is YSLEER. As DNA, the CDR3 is TGCGCCAGCAGCCAAGATCCCCAGGGCAGCACAGATACGCAGTATTTT. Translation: CASSQDPQGSTDTQYF.